A selection of T cell receptor beta chains follows, all from one sample in a study of blood T cells in healthy people across ages. TCRdb analysed the 5' RACE reads with MiXCR anew, one entry per CDR3 protein. The data show 1.5 million to 2 million distinct CDR3 sequences, 28% seen once. Sequenced material: blood. The source of these receptors is a woman in her 30s in good health. Both conserved end residues are part of each CDR3. D genes are given only for firm matches. A clone size is listed for some rows: how often the clone was seen (once, few, many), or a class if it is expanded.

clone size	V gene	D gene	J gene	CDR3 DNA	CDR3 protein
few	TRBV11-3	TRBD1	TRBJ2-7	TGTGCCAGCAGTAACAGACCGGGACAGGGGGCGTCAGGATCCTACGAGCAGTACTTC	CASSNRPGQGASGSYEQYF
.	TRBV28	.	TRBJ2-3	TGTGCCAGCGTCAACGGGGGTAGCACAGATACGCAGTATTTT	CASVNGGSTDTQYF
few	TRBV7-9	.	TRBJ2-7	TGTGCCAGCAGCTTAACAACGGGACAATTCTACGAGCAGTACTTC	CASSLTTGQFYEQYF
.	TRBV10-3	.	TRBJ2-3	TGTGCCATGGGGGGGGGCGAATCAGATACGCAGTATTTT	CAMGGGESDTQYF
.	TRBV3-1	TRBD1	TRBJ2-1	TGTGCCAGCAGCCTTGGCCTCCTTGACAGGGGGCGCGGGTACAGCGGGAATGAGCAGTTCTTC	CASSLGLLDRGRGYSGNEQFF
.	TRBV10-3	.	TRBJ2-5	TGTGCCATCAGGGGGGGCCTGGAGTCGCGAGAGACCCAGTACTTC	CAIRGGLESRETQYF
.	TRBV3-1	.	TRBJ1-6	TGTGCCAGCAGCCAGGATCACAGCAATTCACCCCTCCACTTT	CASSQDHSNSPLHF
.	TRBV2	.	TRBJ2-7	TGTGCCAGCAGGGGATACAACTACGAGCAGTACTTC	CASRGYNYEQYF
.	TRBV7-2	.	TRBJ2-1	TGTGCCAGCAGCTTAGAGGGACGTAAGAATGAGCAGTTCTTC	CASSLEGRKNEQFF
few	TRBV12-3/TRBV12-4	TRBD1	TRBJ1-4	TGTGCCAGCAGCCGATCACAGGGGGCGAGGGAAAAACTGTTTTTT	CASSRSQGAREKLFF
few	TRBV2	TRBD2	TRBJ2-1	TGTGCCAGCAGTCCGGGACTAGCGGGAGTTCTTGAGCAGTTCTTC	CASSPGLAGVLEQFF
few	TRBV28	.	TRBJ2-7	TGTGCCAGCAGTCCGGGGACAAGGACCTCCTACGAGCAGTACTTC	CASSPGTRTSYEQYF
.	TRBV5-6	TRBD2	TRBJ2-7	TGTGCCAGCAGCTTTGGGGGGGAGGGCTCCTACGAGCAGTACTTC	CASSFGGEGSYEQYF
few	TRBV5-1	.	TRBJ1-4	TGCGCTAGCAGCCCGAGACCGAACTCATACACTAATGAAAAACTGTTTTTT	CASSPRPNSYTNEKLFF
once	TRBV12-3/TRBV12-4	TRBD1	TRBJ2-2	TGTGCCAGCAGTCCCTGGACAGGGGGGGCCGGGGAGCTGTTTTTT	CASSPWTGGAGELFF
few	TRBV12-3/TRBV12-4	.	TRBJ1-2	TGTGCCAGCAGTTTCCTTGGGGATCAGATGAGCTACACCTTC	CASSFLGDQMSYTF
.	TRBV24-1	TRBD2	TRBJ2-1	TGTGCCACCCGGGGACTAGCGGGGAGGAATGAGCAGTTCTTC	CATRGLAGRNEQFF
.	TRBV28	TRBD1	TRBJ1-1	TGTGCCAGTATAACAGGGGGCACTGAAGCTTTCTTT	CASITGGTEAFF
few	TRBV28	.	TRBJ2-7	TGTGCCTGCAGTCCGACAGACAGGTTCTCCTACGAGCAGTACTTC	CACSPTDRFSYEQYF
.	TRBV7-3	TRBD1	TRBJ2-6	TGTGCCAGCAGCCCGAGACAGGGCTCTGGGGCCAACGTCCGGACTTTC	CASSPRQGSGANVRTF
.	TRBV20-1	TRBD1	TRBJ2-1	TGCTGTGCTAGAGACCCGACAGGGGCCTTAGGGAATGAGCAGTTCTTC	CCARDPTGALGNEQFF
many	TRBV12-3/TRBV12-4	TRBD2	TRBJ2-5	TGTGCCAGCAGTAATAGCGGGGGAGAGACCCAGTACTTC	CASSNSGGETQYF
.	TRBV20-1	.	TRBJ2-3	TGCAGTGCTAGTTCTCCAGGGAGCACAGATACGCAGTATTTT	CSASSPGSTDTQYF
.	TRBV18	.	TRBJ1-3	TGTGCCAGCTCACACCGTCGGGGTGTCTCTGGAAACACCATATATTTT	CASSHRRGVSGNTIYF
.	TRBV7-3	.	TRBJ2-5	TGTGCCAGCAGCTTAACGCCTATAGCAACCCAGTACTTC	CASSLTPIATQYF
.	TRBV6-6	.	TRBJ2-2	TGTGCCAGCAGAATGGGGAGATCGAACACCGGGGAGCTGTTTTTT	CASRMGRSNTGELFF
.	TRBV5-1	TRBD2	TRBJ2-1	TGCGCCAGCAGTAGTGAGGGAACTAGCGGCCCTGGGGGGTTCTTC	CASSSEGTSGPGGFF
once	TRBV5-1	.	TRBJ2-1	TGCGCCAGCAGACATGGACAGAAGCTAGCGCCTTACAATGAGCAGTTCTTC	CASRHGQKLAPYNEQFF
many	TRBV12-3/TRBV12-4	TRBD1	TRBJ2-7	TGTGCCAGCAGTATAAACAGGGGGTTAGCCTACGAGCAGTACTTC	CASSINRGLAYEQYF
.	TRBV6-1	TRBD2	TRBJ2-1	TGTGCCAGCAGGGACCGACTAGCGGGAGGGAATGAGCAGTTCTTC	CASRDRLAGGNEQFF
.	TRBV9	TRBD1	TRBJ1-6	TGTGCCAGCAGCGCGACAGGGGGCGATTCACCCCTCCACTTT	CASSATGGDSPLHF
.	TRBV5-1	.	TRBJ2-1	TGCACCAGCAGCTTACAACAGGGTTCCCCCTACAATGAGCAGTTCTTC	CTSSLQQGSPYNEQFF
.	TRBV5-1	.	TRBJ2-7	TGCGCCAGCAGCTTGGCCCCCAGGACGGCCTACGAGCAGTACTTC	CASSLAPRTAYEQYF
many	TRBV7-9	.	TRBJ2-7	TGTGCCAGCAGCTGGACAGACTCTTCCTACGAGCAGTACTTC	CASSWTDSSYEQYF
.	TRBV20-1	.	TRBJ2-7	TGCAGTGAGGGGCCTATGGCCTCCTACGAGCAGTACTTC	CSEGPMASYEQYF
few	TRBV6-2/TRBV6-3	.	TRBJ1-5	TGTGCCAGCAACCAGGGACCCCAGCCCCAGCATTTT	CASNQGPQPQHF
.	TRBV7-2	.	TRBJ2-5	TGTGCCAGCAGCTTAGATGACTACCGGGTAGGAGAGACCCAGTACTTC	CASSLDDYRVGETQYF
few	TRBV5-4	TRBD1	TRBJ2-5	TGTGCCAGCAGCGGACTGGACCACGGAAACAGGGGGAAAGAGACCCAGTACTTC	CASSGLDHGNRGKETQYF
few	TRBV5-5	TRBD1	TRBJ2-7	TGTGCCAGCAGCACCGGACAGGGGGACAGCTCCTACGAGCAGTACTTC	CASSTGQGDSSYEQYF
many	TRBV7-9	TRBD1	TRBJ2-5	TGTGCCAGCAGCTCTCCACAGGGGGAAGAGACCCAGTACTTC	CASSSPQGEETQYF
.	TRBV12-3/TRBV12-4	.	TRBJ2-5	TGTGCCAGCAGGACCTCCCGGGGGGAGACCCAGTACTTC	CASRTSRGETQYF
few	TRBV2	.	TRBJ1-6	TGTGCCAGCAGGCCCACCACCCTTTATTCACCCCTCCACTTT	CASRPTTLYSPLHF
few	TRBV19	.	TRBJ2-1	TGTGCCAGTAGTCGAACCCCCCAACAGGGCAATAAGTTCTTC	CASSRTPQQGNKFF
.	TRBV29-1	.	TRBJ1-2	TGCAGCGTTGAATTGAAATTGGTGGGGTTTGGAGGCTACACCTTC	CSVELKLVGFGGYTF
.	TRBV5-2	.	TRBJ1-1	TGTGCCAGCAACTTACAAAACACTGAAGCTTTCTTT	CASNLQNTEAFF
few	TRBV4-1	TRBD1	TRBJ1-6	TGCGCCAGCAGCCAAGTCCCAGGGGGTACTTCACCCCTCCACTTT	CASSQVPGGTSPLHF
.	TRBV20-1	.	TRBJ2-7	TGCAGTGCTGGGGACAACCTTTACGAGCAGTACTTC	CSAGDNLYEQYF
.	TRBV15	.	TRBJ1-2	TGTGCCACCAGCAGTACAGGATTTAACTATGGCTACACCTTC	CATSSTGFNYGYTF
.	TRBV29-1	TRBD2	TRBJ2-5	TGCAGCGTTGAAGGCCGGACTAGCGCCTCCTGGGAGCAGTACTTC	CSVEGRTSASWEQYF
few	TRBV4-1	.	TRBJ2-1	TGCGCCAGCAGCCAAGGCTGGCCGGGATCCTACAATGAGCAGTTCTTC	CASSQGWPGSYNEQFF
.	TRBV4-2	TRBD2	TRBJ2-5	TGTGCCAGCAGCCAAGATCCACCAGCGGGGGGCCAAGAGACCCAGTACTTC	CASSQDPPAGGQETQYF
few	TRBV7-9	TRBD1	TRBJ1-1	TGTGCCAGCAGCGAGACAGGGGGCGCAGAAGCTTTCTTT	CASSETGGAEAFF